This T cell receptor (beta chain) derives from a study of OX40 agonist ivuxolimab in advanced cancers. The V gene's germline CDR1 is LNHDA and CDR2 SQIVND (reference sequence). The V end was cut by 6 bases, the J end by 7 bases, with 19 bases between. The CDR3 runs 16 residues. The table came from immunoSEQ multiplex PCR; TCRdb's copy has only in-frame clones and leaves some out. The sample has approximately 91,000 clones; around 86% are singletons. The TCR comes from an adult with an advanced solid tumor such as melanoma, head and neck, liver or kidney cancer. The rearrangement links TRBV19 to TRBJ1-6; D is perhaps TRBD1 (5 bases). Sequenced material: CD4+ or CD8+ T cells sorted from blood, taken in a trial of the OX40 agonist ivuxolimab. CDR3 region: CASRNLRQSLNSPLHF. CDR3 DNA sequence: TGTGCCAGTAGGAACTTAAGACAGAGCCTCAATTCACCCCTCCACTTT. Full variable domain (rest looked up from reference TRBV19 and TRBJ1-6): DGGITQSPKYLFRKEGQNVTLSCEQNLNHDAMYWYRQDPGQGLRLIYYSQIVNDFQKGDIAEGYSVSREKKESFPLTVTSAQKNPTAFYLCASRNLRQSLNSPLHFGNGTRLTVT.